This passage covers 21 T cell receptor beta chains from one sample sequenced in a study of blood T cell repertoires in COVID-19. Sequencing was performed with immunoSEQ multiplex PCR; in TCRdb, only in-frame clones are kept and a portion is missing. The sample records approximately 53,000 clones, approximately 85% being singletons. The sequenced sample consisted of peripheral blood. The receptors shown here come from a woman aged 60 to 75 with acute or convalescent COVID-19.

The chain combines TRBV20-1 with TRBJ1-1, with TRBD1 matching over 9 bases. This CDR3 is 13 amino acids long. Germline-derived CDR1 and CDR2 are DFQATT and SNEGSKA (reference sequence). V was pared by 3 bases and J by 10 bases, with 9 bases of the junction left unmatched. DNA for the CDR3: TGCAGTGCTAGTAACAGGGGGCACAAGTTAGCTTTCTTT. Translated: CSASNRGHKLAFF.

In nucleotides, the CDR3 is TGTGCCACCAGTGATTTTGGGACAGGGGGCTACGAGCAGTACTTC. Protein: CATSDFGTGGYEQYF. V and J are TRBV24-1 and TRBJ2-7, with TRBD1 matching over 11 bases. V shed 1 base, J shed 3 bases, and the junction held 1 base outside the gene matches. The CDR3 totals 15 residues. From germline, CDR1 is KGHDR and CDR2 SFDVKD.

This clone appeared a few times. Other nucleotide sequences in the sample specify the same CDR3. The J gene is TRBJ2-2, the V gene TRBV19; 16 bases line up with TRBD2. Per germline, CDR1 LNHDA and CDR2 SQIVND (reference sequence). CDR3 length equals 20 residues. Losses at the gene ends were 6 bases for V and 7 bases for J; bases not matched to a gene: 17. Here the CDR3 reads CASRRGGTSGRAKVYGELFF. CDR3 nucleotide sequence: TGTGCCAGTAGGCGGGGGGGGACTAGCGGGAGGGCCAAGGTCTACGGGGAGCTGTTTTTT.

The V gene is TRBV6-5, the J gene TRBJ2-7; 8 nucleotides agree with TRBD1. CDR1 MNHEY and CDR2 SVGAGI come from the germline V gene. This CDR3 comprises 14 residues. V gave up 7 bases and J gave up 9 bases; unmatched junction bases: 14. The CDR3 spells CASIFDRGVEVQYF. CDR3 coding DNA: TGTGCCAGCATCTTTGACAGGGGTGTCGAAGTGCAGTACTTC.

This rearrangement joins TRBV4-1 to TRBJ2-3, with 10 bases fitting TRBD2. Trimming took 0 bases from V and 5 from J; bases not matched to a gene: 11. CDR1 MGHRA and CDR2 YSYEKL come from the germline V gene. This CDR3 has 18 amino acids. CDR3 sequence (DNA): TGCGCCAGCAGCCAAGAATGGACAGCGGGAGGGCCGAGAGATACGCAGTATTTT. This gives the protein CASSQEWTAGGPRDTQYF.

V usage is TRBV2 and J usage is TRBJ2-1, with TRBD2 as a possible D gene (6 bases). Per germline, CDR1 SNHLY and CDR2 FYNNEI. The CDR3 contains 15 residues. Trimming cost V 1 base and J 0 bases, with 7 bases left between them. The CDR3 loop reads CASSEGRGSYNEQFF. The DNA for the CDR3 is TGTGCCAGCAGTGAAGGGCGGGGCTCCTACAATGAGCAGTTCTTC.

The rearrangement joins TRBV7-8 to TRBJ2-3; 8 bases line up with TRBD2. The CDR3 is 20 amino acids. In germline, CDR1 is SGHVS, CDR2 FQNEAQ. The junction had 22 bases not matched to a gene; V was cut back by 1 base and J by 7 bases. CDR3 nucleotide sequence: TGTGCCAGCAGCTTAGTAGGGACTAGAGGCCGCCGGAGTATGGATCATACGCAGTATTTT. This encodes CASSLVGTRGRRSMDHTQYF.

This clone was seen a few times. The CDR3 here is CASSYTGGKTEAFF. The CDR3 DNA is TGCGCCAGCAGCTATACAGGGGGCAAGACTGAAGCTTTCTTT. V usage is TRBV5-1 and J usage is TRBJ1-1; 9 bases match TRBD1. Trimming took 3 bases from V and 5 from J; bases not matched to a gene: 5. Germline values: CDR1 SGHRS, CDR2 YFSETQ. This CDR3 contains 14 residues.

This clone was picked up one time. The chain combines TRBV9 with TRBJ1-3, with unresolved D. The CDR3 has 15 residues. Germline V CDR1 and CDR2: SGDLS, YYNGEE. Trimming took off 3 bases at V and 0 bases at J, with 10 bases between the two ends. This chain's CDR3 is CASSAELLSGNTIYF. The CDR3 DNA reads as TGTGCCAGCAGCGCCGAACTCCTCTCTGGAAACACCATATATTTT.

CDR3: CASRLDRNNEQFF. Here the CDR3 DNA reads TGTGCCAGCAGACTAGACAGGAACAATGAGCAGTTCTTC. This chain connects TRBV28 to TRBJ2-1, with D perhaps matching TRBD1 (6 bases). CDR1 and CDR2 from the germline V gene are MDHEN and SYDVKM. V lost 6 bases and J lost 5, with 11 bases in between. CDR3 length equals 13 residues.

The chain uses TRBV7-9 and TRBJ2-1; 10 bases map to TRBD2. V was clipped by 4 bases and J by 1 base; unmatched bases: 4. CDR1 and CDR2 (germline): SEHNR, FQNEAQ (reference sequence). The CDR3 covers 16 residues. This chain's CDR3 is CASSSSGGASYNEQFF. The CDR3 DNA sequence: TGTGCCAGCAGCTCCAGCGGGGGGGCATCCTACAATGAGCAGTTCTTC.

The chain carries TRBV27 and TRBJ1-4; the D gene is possibly TRBD1 (5 bases). V lost 4 bases and J lost 1, with 19 bases in between. Germline-derived CDR1 and CDR2 are MNHEY and SMNVEV (reference sequence). The length of the CDR3 is 18 residues. This CDR3 is CASSSQGFLSGTNEKLFF. The CDR3 nucleotides read TGTGCCAGCAGTTCGCAGGGATTCTTGTCTGGAACTAATGAAAAACTGTTTTTT.

V usage is TRBV15 and J usage is TRBJ2-1, with 9 nucleotides matching TRBD2. Unmatched junction bases numbered 4, after V lost 1 base and J lost 0 bases. Germline CDR1 reads LNHNV; CDR2 reads YYDKDF (reference sequence). The length of the CDR3 is 17 residues. For the CDR3, the DNA is TGTGCCACCAGCAGAGCTTTTAGCGGGAGCTCCTACAATGAGCAGTTCTTC. This gives the protein CATSRAFSGSSYNEQFF.

The rearrangement links TRBV28 to TRBJ1-1; D ambiguous. There are 12 residues in the CDR3. Trimming shortened V by 6 bases and J by 4 bases, and 9 bases separated the two germline ends. Germline V gene sequence: CDR1 MDHEN, CDR2 SYDVKM. The CDR3 spells CASRGSFTEAFF. The DNA for the CDR3 is TGTGCCAGCAGGGGCAGCTTCACTGAAGCTTTCTTT.

In its sample, this clone was seen a few times. The gene calls are TRBV24-1 and TRBJ2-2, with 11 bases matching TRBD2. V shed 4 bases and J 4 bases; nucleotides not matched to a gene: 10. The CDR3 length is 18 residues. The germline V gene has CDR1 KGHDR and CDR2 SFDVKD. CDR3 amino acids: CATSEHGTSGYSTGELFF. The CDR3, as DNA: TGTGCCACCAGTGAACACGGGACTAGCGGATATTCCACCGGGGAGCTGTTTTTT.

The J gene is TRBJ1-6, the V gene TRBV5-1; TRBD1 might be the D (5 bases). The CDR3 has 16 amino acids. Trimming stripped 4 bases from V and 9 bases from J, with 20 bases between. Per the germline V gene, CDR1 is SGHRS and CDR2 is YFSETQ. CDR3 residues: CASSLQGQGRGSPLHF. The DNA of the CDR3 is TGCGCCAGCAGCCTACAAGGACAAGGTCGCGGTTCACCCCTCCACTTT.

This clone was detected only once. V usage is TRBV3-1 (or the pseudogene TRBV3-2) and J usage is TRBJ2-1; 12 bases fit TRBD1. Germline-derived CDR1 and CDR2 are LGHDT and YNNKEL (reference sequence). The junction had 5 bases not matched to a gene; V was cut back by 1 base and J by 4 bases. This CDR3 has 17 amino acids. CDR3 residues: CASSQGPGQGAYNEQFF. For the CDR3, the DNA is TGTGCCAGCAGCCAAGGACCGGGACAGGGGGCTTACAATGAGCAGTTCTTC.

The chain carries TRBV5-1 and TRBJ1-2; 7 bases match TRBD1. Germline CDR1 reads SGHRS; CDR2 reads YFSETQ. The CDR3 is 13 amino acids. J was trimmed by 8 bases and V by 4 bases; bases with no gene match: 8. CDR3 amino acids: CASSPLTGLGYTF. CDR3 in DNA: TGCGCCAGCAGCCCCCTGACAGGGCTCGGCTACACCTTC.

The CDR3 DNA is TGCAGTGCTAGTCAGACTAGCGGGGGGGCTTCGGATACGCAGTATTTT. Its translation: CSASQTSGGASDTQYF. J is TRBJ2-3 and V is TRBV20-1; 14 bases agree with TRBD2. The CDR3 covers 16 residues. CDR1 is DFQATT and CDR2 is SNEGSKA in the germline V gene (reference sequence). The ends lost 3 bases at V and 6 bases at J; junction bases unmatched: 8.

The chain uses TRBV29-1 and TRBJ2-7, with 11 bases lining up with TRBD2. The CDR3 consists of 13 residues. After removal of 6 bases from V and 3 bases from J, the junction contained 4 bases not matched to a gene. Germline CDR1 SQVTM, CDR2 ANQGSEA. The CDR3 sequence is CSVELAGGYEQYF. Here the CDR3 DNA reads TGCAGCGTAGAGCTAGCGGGAGGCTACGAGCAGTACTTC.

The chain uses TRBV5-1 and TRBJ1-1; 7 nucleotides line up with TRBD1. Trimming cost V 5 bases and J 6 bases; bases outside gene matches: 10. The CDR3 loop spans 14 amino acids. Germline V gives CDR1 SGHRS, CDR2 YFSETQ. The CDR3, as DNA: TGCGCCAGCAGACCCCGACAGGGAACCCCTGAAGCTTTCTTT. Protein product: CASRPRQGTPEAFF.